The source of this T cell receptor beta chain is a study of beta chain features in type 1 diabetes. The CDR3 spans 11 residues. V lost 6 bases to trimming and J lost 5 bases, with 6 bases between them. The V gene's germline CDR1 is ENHRY and CDR2 SYGVKD. The entirety of the isolated RNA underwent reverse transcription, so expressed TCRB transcripts were sequenced. Measured with immunoSEQ multiplex PCR; TCRdb has only the in-frame clones, and not every one. The sample shows hundreds of thousands of clones, 9.5% to 12% of them seen only once. V is TRBV10-3 and J is TRBJ2-3; D unclear. The origin of this receptor is a woman between 18 and 30 years old in good health. The specimen was naive CD4+ T cells from blood. The DNA of the CDR3 is TGTGCCATCAGCGCAGGAGATACGCAGTATTTT. Encoded protein: CAISAGDTQYF.